This T cell receptor beta chain is from a study of T cells in women clearing cervical HPV infection. Study summary: Controls were women whose single incident HPV16 infection cleared within 12 months without precancer or cancer. Blood came at first lesion visit for cases, post-clearance for controls. HLA type could not be excluded as a confounder.

Germline CDR1 LNHDA, CDR2 SQIVND (reference sequence). After removal of 2 bases from V and 0 bases from J, the junction contained 11 bases not matched to a gene. This CDR3 has 18 residues. Measured with immunoSEQ multiplex PCR; TCRdb has only the in-frame clones, and not every one. In total, the table holds some 33,000 clones. With regard to this clone: The read stops 3 residues short of the end of the CDR3; the missing end is completed from the germline J gene.

Sequencing input: blood buffy coat. The chain links TRBV19 to TRBJ2-3, with TRBD2 identical over 7 bases. The sequence was obtained from a woman aged 18-70 years with a cervical HPV16 infection that either progressed to CIN3+ or cleared (not recorded which). The CDR3 bases that were read are TGTGCCAGTAGTATAATCGTGTCTAGCGGTAGAAGCACAGATACG. Translated, it gives CASSIIVSSGRSTDT. The CDR3 reads in full as CASSIIVSSGRSTDTQYF.